One sample yielded the 12 T cell receptor beta chains listed below, sequenced in a study of memory CD4+ T cells and cytomegalovirus serostatus. Method: immunoSEQ multiplex PCR; TCRdb's copy keeps in-frame clones and lacks some. The data contain about 50,000 clones, about four fifths of them singletons. The sort gate was single viable CD3+CD4+CD8-CD45RO+ cells for memory CD4+ T cells. The sample comprised memory CD4+ T cells from blood. The receptors were sampled from an adult in good health and CMV-seronegative.

The gene calls are TRBV5-1 and TRBJ2-7; D is possibly TRBD2 (5 bases). The CDR3 is 12 residues long. The V and J ends lost 5 bases and 7 bases respectively, with 13 bases between them. CDR1 is SGHRS and CDR2 is YFSETQ in the germline V gene. The CDR3 loop is CASREEGGEQYF. The CDR3 coding sequence is TGCGCCAGCAGGGAAGAGGGTGGGGAGCAGTACTTC.

V gene TRBV19 combines with J gene TRBJ1-5, with TRBD1 as a possible D gene (5 bases). This CDR3 spans 16 amino acids. V gave up 4 bases and J gave up 1 base, with 14 bases separating them. CDR1 LNHDA and CDR2 SQIVND come from the germline V gene (reference sequence). CDR3: CASSTTRDVSNQPQHF. The CDR3 nucleotides are TGTGCCAGTAGTACGACCCGGGACGTAAGCAATCAGCCCCAGCATTTT.

This chain uses TRBV30 with TRBJ2-1; D gene ambiguous. CDR3 length equals 14 residues. The germline V gene has CDR1 GTSNPN and CDR2 SVGIG (reference sequence). V shed 0 bases and J shed 0 bases, with 6 bases lying between them. CDR3 residues: CAWSVHSSYNEQFF. The CDR3 DNA reads as TGTGCCTGGAGTGTGCACAGCTCCTACAATGAGCAGTTCTTC.

This rearrangement joins TRBV7-8 to TRBJ2-2; D is undetermined. Between the trimmed V and J ends, which lost 5 bases and 4 bases, there was a span of 14 bases. The CDR3 covers 15 residues. Per germline, CDR1 SGHVS and CDR2 FQNEAQ. The CDR3 DNA reads TGTGCCAGCAGCGCCCGGGCCTCGAGCACCGGGGAGCTGTTTTTT. Its translation is CASSARASSTGELFF.

This clone was detected once. CDR3 in DNA: TGTGCCAGCAGCTCAACAGGGAGATCACCCCTCCACTTT. It specifies CASSSTGRSPLHF. V gene TRBV7-3 combines with J gene TRBJ1-6, with D possibly TRBD1 on 6 matching bases. Between the trimmed V and J ends, which lost 4 bases and 10 bases, there was a span of 11 bases. Germline V gene data show CDR1 as SGHTA and CDR2 as FQGTGA. This CDR3 contains 13 residues.

The rearrangement uses TRBV19 and TRBJ2-7, with D maybe TRBD2 (5 bases). The V and J ends lost 1 base and 5 bases respectively, with 6 bases between them. CDR1 LNHDA and CDR2 SQIVND come from the germline V gene (reference sequence). This CDR3 has 12 residues. CDR3: CASSIGGDEQYF. CDR3 in DNA: TGTGCCAGTAGTATAGGGGGAGACGAGCAGTACTTC.

The V and J genes are TRBV9 and TRBJ1-1, with TRBD1 matching over 7 bases. The CDR3 runs to 14 residues. With V trimmed by 3 bases and J by 5 bases, 7 bases remained unmatched. Germline CDR1 SGDLS, CDR2 YYNGEE. The CDR3, as DNA: TGTGCCAGCAGCGGACAGGGAGGGGGGACTGAAGCTTTCTTT. It codes for CASSGQGGGTEAFF. The full variable domain, with the rest looked up from reference TRBV9 and TRBJ1-1, is DSGVTQTPKHLITATGQRVTLRCSPRSGDLSVYWYQQSLDQGLQFLIQYYNGEERAKGNILERFSAQQFPDLHSELNLSSLELGDSALYFCASSGQGGGTEAFFGQGTRLTVV.

The chain links TRBV11-2 to TRBJ2-7; 9 positions match TRBD1. The V gene's germline CDR1 is SGHAT and CDR2 FQNNGV. The CDR3 extends over 14 amino acids. V lost 3 bases, J lost 5 bases, and 5 bases stayed unmatched. The DNA of the CDR3 is TGTGCCAGCAGCTTGGGGACAGGGACCCACGAGCAGTACTTC. Translated: CASSLGTGTHEQYF.

V gene TRBV15 combines with J gene TRBJ1-5; perhaps TRBD1 as D (6 bases). The CDR3 is made up of 16 amino acids. V lost 2 bases and J lost 2, with 13 bases in between. Germline assignment: CDR1 LNHNV and CDR2 YYDKDF (reference sequence). The CDR3 DNA is TGTGCCACCAGCAGACTCACGGGGGGCGGCAATCAGCCCCAGCATTTT. This encodes CATSRLTGGGNQPQHF. Full variable domain (rest looked up from reference TRBV15 and TRBJ1-5): DAMVIQNPRYQVTQFGKPVTLSCSQTLNHNVMYWYQQKSSQAPKLLFHYYDKDFNNEADTPDNFQSRRPNTSFCFLDIRSPGLGDTAMYLCATSRLTGGGNQPQHFGDGTRLSIL.

The gene calls are TRBV28 and TRBJ2-7; 11 positions match TRBD1. The CDR3 consists of 14 residues. Germline CDR1 reads MDHEN; CDR2 reads SYDVKM. V lost 6 bases, J lost 5 bases, and 6 bases stayed unmatched. CDR3 in DNA: TGTGCCAGCAGACAGGGACAGGGGGTGAACGAGCAGTACTTC. As protein: CASRQGQGVNEQYF.

This clone was seen more than once but under ten times. The V and J genes are TRBV7-3 and TRBJ2-3; 9 nucleotides align to TRBD1. This CDR3 spans 13 amino acids. With V trimmed by 7 bases and J by 8 bases, 7 bases remained unmatched. The germline V gene has CDR1 SGHTA and CDR2 FQGTGA. CDR3 sequence reads: CASNRGQGGTQYF. CDR3 DNA: TGTGCCAGCAACAGGGGACAGGGCGGTACGCAGTATTTT.

The chain has TRBV19 and TRBJ2-3; TRBD1 agrees at 7 bases. The J segment lost 3 bases and the V segment lost 3 bases, leaving 9 bases of the junction unmatched. CDR3 size: 16 residues. CDR1 is LNHDA, CDR2 SQIVND, per germline (reference sequence). Written as DNA, the CDR3 is TGTGCCAGTAGTATCCCCGGGACAGCTACTACAGATACGCAGTATTTT. Translating gives CASSIPGTATTDTQYF.